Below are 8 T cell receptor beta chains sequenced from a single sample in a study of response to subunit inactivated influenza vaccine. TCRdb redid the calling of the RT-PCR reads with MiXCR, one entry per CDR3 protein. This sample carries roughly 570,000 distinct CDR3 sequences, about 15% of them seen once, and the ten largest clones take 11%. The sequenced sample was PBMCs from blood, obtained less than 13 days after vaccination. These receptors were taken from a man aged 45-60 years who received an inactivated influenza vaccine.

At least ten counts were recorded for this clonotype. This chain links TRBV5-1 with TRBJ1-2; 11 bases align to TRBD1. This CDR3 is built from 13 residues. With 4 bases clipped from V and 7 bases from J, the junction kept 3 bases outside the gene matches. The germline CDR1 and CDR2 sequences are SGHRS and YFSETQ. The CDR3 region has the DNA TGCGCCAGCAGCAAGGACAGGGGGCTTGGCTACACCTTC. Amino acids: CASSKDRGLGYTF.

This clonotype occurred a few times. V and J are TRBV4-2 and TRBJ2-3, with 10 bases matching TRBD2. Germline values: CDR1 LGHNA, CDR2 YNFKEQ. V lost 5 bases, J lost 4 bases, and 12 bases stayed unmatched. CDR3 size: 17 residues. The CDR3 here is CASSSRASGGASDTQYF. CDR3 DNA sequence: TGTGCCAGCAGCTCGAGGGCCAGCGGGGGGGCCTCAGATACGCAGTATTTT.

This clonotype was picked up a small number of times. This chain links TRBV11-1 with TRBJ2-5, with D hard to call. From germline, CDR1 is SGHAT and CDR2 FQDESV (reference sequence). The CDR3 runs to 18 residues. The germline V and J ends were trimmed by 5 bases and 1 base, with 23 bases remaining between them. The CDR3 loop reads CASSLAGQPKLAQETQYF. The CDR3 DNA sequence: TGTGCCAGCAGCCTGGCCGGGCAACCTAAACTCGCCCAAGAGACCCAGTACTTC.

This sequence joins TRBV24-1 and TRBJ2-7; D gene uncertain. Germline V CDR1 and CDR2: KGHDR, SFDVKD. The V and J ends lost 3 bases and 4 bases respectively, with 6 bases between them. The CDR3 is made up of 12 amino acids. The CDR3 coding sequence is TGTGCCACCAGTGATGCGGCATACGAGCAGTACTTC. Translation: CATSDAAYEQYF.

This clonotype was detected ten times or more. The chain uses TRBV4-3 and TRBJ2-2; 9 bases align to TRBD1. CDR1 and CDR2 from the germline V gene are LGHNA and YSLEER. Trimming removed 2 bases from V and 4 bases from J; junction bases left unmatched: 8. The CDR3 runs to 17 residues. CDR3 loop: CASSQNLGQGFTGELFF. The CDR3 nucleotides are TGCGCCAGCAGCCAAAACCTTGGACAGGGGTTCACCGGGGAGCTGTTTTTT.

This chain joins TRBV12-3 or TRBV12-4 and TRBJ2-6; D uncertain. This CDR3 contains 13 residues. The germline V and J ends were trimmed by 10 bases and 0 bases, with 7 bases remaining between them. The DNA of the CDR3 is TGTGCCACCAGCCTCTCTGGGGCCAACGTCCTGACTTTC. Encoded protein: CATSLSGANVLTF.

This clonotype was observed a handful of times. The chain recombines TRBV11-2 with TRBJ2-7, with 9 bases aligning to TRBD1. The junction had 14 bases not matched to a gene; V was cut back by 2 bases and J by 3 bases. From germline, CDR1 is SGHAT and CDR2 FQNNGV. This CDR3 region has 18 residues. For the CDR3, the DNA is TGTGCCAGCAGCTTACCAGTCGGTCTACAGGGGGCAGGCTACGAGCAGTACTTC. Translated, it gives CASSLPVGLQGAGYEQYF. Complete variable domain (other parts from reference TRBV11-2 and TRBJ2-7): EAGVAQSPRYKIIEKRQSVAFWCNPISGHATLYWYQQILGQGPKLLIQFQNNGVVDDSQLPKDRFSAERLKGVDSTLKIQPAKLEDSAVYLCASSLPVGLQGAGYEQYFGPGTRLTVT.

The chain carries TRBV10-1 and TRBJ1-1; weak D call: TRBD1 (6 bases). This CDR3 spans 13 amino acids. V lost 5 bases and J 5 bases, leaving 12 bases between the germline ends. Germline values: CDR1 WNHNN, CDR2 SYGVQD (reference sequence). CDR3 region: CASSRGPGTEAFF. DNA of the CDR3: TGCGCCAGCAGTCGGGGGCCTGGGACTGAAGCTTTCTTT.